This section outlines one T cell receptor beta chain sequence together with its context. The sample belongs to a study of blood T cell repertoires in COVID-19. Study-wide background: Researchers got acute and convalescent COVID-19 samples from the United States, Italy and Spain.

Profiling relied on immunoSEQ multiplex PCR, and the TCRdb table lists in-frame clones only, not all of them. The sample includes about 170,000 clones, 75% to 90% of them seen just once. Sequenced input: PBMCs or T cells enriched from blood (not recorded which). The receptor comes from a woman under 30 who had recovered from COVID-19.

The CDR3 nucleotides are TGCGCCAGCAGCTTGTACGGGGGGAACACTGAAGCTTTCTTT. Encoded protein: CASSLYGGNTEAFF. This chain connects TRBV5-1 to TRBJ1-1; D is perhaps TRBD1 (5 bases). Trimming stripped 1 base from V and 1 base from J, with 8 bases between. Germline V CDR1 and CDR2: SGHRS, YFSETQ. The CDR3 totals 14 residues.